Each of the 30 T cell receptor beta chains below was sequenced from the same sample in a study of shared clonotypes between healthy human individuals. Sequencing used immunoSEQ multiplex PCR; TCRdb keeps in-frame clones, though not all of them. The table has about 320,000 clones, roughly 87% seen once. Sequenced input: memory CD8+ T cells sorted from blood. Indicated subset: CD45RO+ cells pooled with CCR7-negative TemRA cells. The receptors come from a man in his late teens or twenties in good health.

The chain uses TRBV21-1 and TRBJ1-1. TRBV21-1 has pseudogene status. There are 14 residues in the CDR3. The CDR3 loop is CASSLQEGRRGTFF. CDR3 in DNA: TGTGCCAGCAGCCTCCAGGAGGGGCGACGAGGAACTTTCTTT.

The V gene is TRBV7-9, the J gene TRBJ2-7; 9 nucleotides match TRBD2. The CDR3 covers 15 residues. Trimming took 1 base from V and 5 from J; bases not matched to a gene: 6. CDR1 and CDR2 from the germline V gene are SEHNR and FQNEAQ (reference sequence). The CDR3 nucleotides are TGTGCCAGCAGCTTAGAGGCTAGCGGGATCAACGAGCAGTACTTC. This encodes CASSLEASGINEQYF.

This clone occurred once. This sequence joins TRBV6-5 and TRBJ2-5; a possible D gene is TRBD2 (5 bases). Germline-derived CDR1 and CDR2 are MNHEY and SVGAGI. The CDR3 length is 15 residues. V dropped 7 bases and J dropped 0 bases, with 15 bases sitting between them. The CDR3 DNA reads as TGTGCCAGCACCCTCTTGTCGGGGTACCAAGAGACCCAGTACTTC. Translated: CASTLLSGYQETQYF.

The rearrangement joins TRBV11-3 to TRBJ2-1; 9 bases fit TRBD2. CDR1 SGHNT and CDR2 YENEEA come from the germline V gene. V lost 4 bases and J lost 6; bases outside the gene matches: 10. This CDR3 is 16 amino acids long. The CDR3, as DNA: TGTGCCAGCAGCTCTGACGGGACTAGCTTCGCCAATGAGCAGTTCTTC. This sequence encodes CASSSDGTSFANEQFF.

The genes are TRBV7-9 and TRBJ1-4; D remains ambiguous. V gave up 5 bases and J gave up 4 bases, with 20 bases separating them. The CDR3 runs to 17 residues. CDR1 is SEHNR and CDR2 is FQNEAQ in the germline V gene (reference sequence). CDR3 amino acids: CASSLTAGAGYNEKLFF. DNA of the CDR3: TGTGCCAGCAGCCTAACGGCAGGTGCGGGATATAATGAAAAACTGTTTTTT.

The rearrangement joins TRBV7-6 to TRBJ1-4, with D unclear. CDR1 SGHVS and CDR2 FNYEAQ come from the germline V gene. The CDR3 consists of 16 residues. V gave up 5 bases and J gave up 5 bases, with 18 bases separating them. The CDR3, as DNA: TGTGCCAGCAGCGGACTAGTTGGACTCTCGAATGAAAAACTGTTTTTT. This gives the protein CASSGLVGLSNEKLFF.

In DNA form, the CDR3 reads TGTGCCAGCAGCGTAACCGGGACAGGGGATGGCTACACCTTC. This translates into CASSVTGTGDGYTF. The chain links TRBV9 to TRBJ1-2; 10 bases fit TRBD1. Germline V gives CDR1 SGDLS, CDR2 YYNGEE. This CDR3 spans 14 amino acids. V lost 1 base and J lost 6; bases outside the gene matches: 3.

The rearrangement joins TRBV4-1 to TRBJ1-5; D is ambiguous. This CDR3 has 16 amino acids. The V gene lost 0 bases and the J gene lost 0 bases, with 9 bases spanning the gap. Per germline, CDR1 MGHRA and CDR2 YSYEKL. The CDR3, as DNA: TGCGCCAGCAGCCAAGAGTCCGTCTATAGCAATCAGCCCCAGCATTTT. Its translation is CASSQESVYSNQPQHF.

This chain joins TRBV6-6 and TRBJ2-7, with no clear D. The CDR3 covers 12 residues. Germline lookup yields CDR1 MNHNY and CDR2 SVGAGI (reference sequence). V shed 1 base and J shed 4 bases, with 5 bases lying between them. The DNA of the CDR3 is TGTGCCAGCAGTTACTTTGGTTACGAGCAGTACTTC. This sequence encodes CASSYFGYEQYF.

This chain connects TRBV4-1 to TRBJ2-2; TRBD1 might be the D (5 bases). V shed 0 bases and J shed 4 bases, with 9 bases lying between them. This CDR3 contains 15 residues. CDR1 and CDR2 (germline): MGHRA, YSYEKL. For the CDR3, the DNA is TGCGCCAGCAGCCAAGAAGGGGTGTTCACCGGGGAGCTGTTTTTT. It codes for CASSQEGVFTGELFF.

The rearrangement uses TRBV5-1 and TRBJ2-5; D remains ambiguous. This CDR3 is 13 amino acids long. Per germline, CDR1 SGHRS and CDR2 YFSETQ. Trimming removed 1 base from V and 7 bases from J, with 11 bases in between. In nucleotides, the CDR3 is TGCGCCAGCAGCTTGATGGCGATCGGGACCCAGTACTTC. This sequence encodes CASSLMAIGTQYF.

The V and J genes are TRBV7-2 and TRBJ1-1; D not certain. Trimming removed 1 base at V and 4 bases at J, with 13 bases between. Germline CDR1 is SGHTA and CDR2 is FQGNSA. The CDR3 is 15 residues long. CDR3: CASSLGPGWITEAFF. CDR3 sequence (DNA): TGTGCCAGCAGCTTAGGTCCAGGTTGGATCACTGAAGCTTTCTTT.

The chain links TRBV27 to TRBJ2-7; D gene ambiguous. Trimming took 5 bases from V and 6 from J, leaving 14 bases between them. The CDR3 totals 13 residues. CDR1 MNHEY and CDR2 SMNVEV come from the germline V gene (reference sequence). The CDR3 nucleotides read TGTGCCAGCAGTCCTGTTACCTTACCCGAGCAGTACTTC. It encodes CASSPVTLPEQYF.

The rearrangement links TRBV4-1 to TRBJ2-5; either TRBD1 or TRBD2 may supply D (5 bases each). Germline V gene lookup returns CDR1 MGHRA and CDR2 YSYEKL. V shed 7 bases and J shed 3 bases, with 15 bases lying between them. There are 14 residues in the CDR3. CDR3 bases: TGCGCCAGCAACCCCAAGTTGGGGGAAGAGACCCAGTACTTC. Translating gives CASNPKLGEETQYF.

The V and J genes are TRBV10-3 and TRBJ2-2, with 11 bases matching TRBD2. V shed 7 bases, J shed 7 bases, and the junction held 17 bases outside the gene matches. Germline V gene lookup returns CDR1 ENHRY and CDR2 SYGVKD. The CDR3 is 18 residues long. The CDR3 is CAIKQGLAGGRLSGELFF. CDR3 nucleotide sequence: TGTGCCATCAAGCAGGGGCTAGCGGGGGGCCGCCTCAGCGGGGAGCTGTTTTTT.

This chain links TRBV7-2 with TRBJ2-4; 11 bases line up with TRBD2. This CDR3 has 17 amino acids. Germline loops: CDR1 SGHTA, CDR2 FQGNSA. The V segment lost 4 bases and the J segment 0 bases; nucleotides outside the gene matches: 5. This CDR3 is CASSSGLAVLAKNIQYF. DNA of the CDR3: TGTGCCAGCAGCTCGGGACTAGCGGTTCTAGCCAAAAACATTCAGTACTTC.

The genes are TRBV10-3 and TRBJ2-7; a weak D match, TRBD1 (5 bases). Germline CDR1 ENHRY, CDR2 SYGVKD. Trimming stripped 3 bases from V and 4 bases from J, with 19 bases between. There are 16 residues in the CDR3. The CDR3 reads CAISDKTVDNTYEQYF. In DNA form, the CDR3 reads TGTGCCATCAGTGACAAAACGGTGGACAACACGTACGAGCAGTACTTC.

This chain joins TRBV27 and TRBJ2-1, with 7 bases matching TRBD2. The CDR3 covers 17 residues. Germline trimming cut 0 bases from V and 0 bases from J; bases unmatched to any gene: 5. Germline assignment: CDR1 MNHEY and CDR2 SMNVEV (reference sequence). CDR3 sequence reads: CASSLSYLAASYNEQFF. CDR3 DNA: TGTGCCAGCAGTTTATCCTATCTAGCGGCCTCCTACAATGAGCAGTTCTTC.

This clone was picked up a small number of times. With only one base between it and a far larger clone, this is likely a read error. V usage is TRBV9 and J usage is TRBJ2-7; unclear D gene. The CDR3 runs to 12 residues. Trimming pared 4 bases from V and 0 bases from J, leaving 5 bases between. Germline V gives CDR1 SGDLS, CDR2 YYNGEE. The CDR3 is CASSPDSYEQYF. The CDR3 DNA reads as TGTGCCAGCAGCCCGGACTCCTACGAGCAGTACTTC.

This chain links TRBV27 with TRBJ1-3, with D possibly being TRBD1 (5 bases). V was clipped by 2 bases and J by 2 bases, with 16 bases between them. The CDR3 is 17 residues long. The V gene's germline CDR1 is MNHEY and CDR2 SMNVEV (reference sequence). The CDR3 protein is CASSLGPGPHTGNTIYF. As DNA, the CDR3 is TGTGCCAGCAGTTTAGGTCCAGGGCCGCATACTGGAAACACCATATATTTT.

This clone was recorded only once. The chain links TRBV6-5 to TRBJ2-5; 9 nucleotides agree with TRBD2. CDR3 length equals 15 residues. J lost 5 bases, V lost 5 bases, and 9 bases had no gene match. Germline CDR1 MNHEY, CDR2 SVGAGI. CDR3 in amino acids: CASSPIAGVRETQYF. CDR3 DNA: TGTGCCAGCAGTCCAATAGCGGGAGTAAGGGAGACCCAGTACTTC.

This clone has a single count. This chain connects TRBV6-1 to TRBJ2-5; 10 bases match TRBD2. The CDR3 extends over 15 amino acids. The germline V gene encodes CDR1 MNHNS and CDR2 SASEGT. With V trimmed by 3 bases and J by 1 base, 2 bases remained unmatched. CDR3 protein: CASSDLAGAQETQYF. As DNA, the CDR3 is TGTGCCAGCAGTGATCTAGCGGGGGCCCAAGAGACCCAGTACTTC.

This chain joins TRBV11-2 and TRBJ2-7; unclear D gene. The CDR3 is made up of 16 amino acids. Germline CDR1 is SGHAT and CDR2 is FQNNGV. V dropped 0 bases and J dropped 3 bases, with 15 bases sitting between them. CDR3 sequence (DNA): TGTGCCAGCAGCTTAGATTATAGGACGGAAGTCTACGAGCAGTACTTC. Protein: CASSLDYRTEVYEQYF. The whole variable domain, remainder taken from reference TRBV11-2 and TRBJ2-7, is EAGVAQSPRYKIIEKRQSVAFWCNPISGHATLYWYQQILGQGPKLLIQFQNNGVVDDSQLPKDRFSAERLKGVDSTLKIQPAKLEDSAVYLCASSLDYRTEVYEQYFGPGTRLTVT.

J is TRBJ2-4 and V is TRBV5-1, with a tentative D call TRBD2 (5 bases). V was trimmed by 1 base and J by 1 base, leaving 12 bases between them. This CDR3 spans 16 amino acids. Germline CDR1 is SGHRS and CDR2 is YFSETQ. Here the CDR3 DNA reads TGCGCCAGCAGCTTGCCGAGGGATTGGGCCAAAAACATTCAGTACTTC. Its protein product is CASSLPRDWAKNIQYF.

V usage is TRBV6-1 and J usage is TRBJ1-2, with unresolved D. V was cut by 4 bases and J by 3 bases, with 12 bases left in between. The CDR3 is 14 residues long. Germline V lookup: CDR1 MNHNS, CDR2 SASEGT. The CDR3 reads CASSVIRLDYGYTF. The DNA of the CDR3 is TGTGCCAGCAGTGTTATCCGATTGGACTATGGCTACACCTTC.

V is TRBV5-1 and J is TRBJ2-6; 9 bases fit TRBD1. This CDR3 spans 20 amino acids. CDR1 SGHRS and CDR2 YFSETQ come from the germline V gene. Trimming took 0 bases from V and 0 from J; bases not matched to a gene: 10. The CDR3, as DNA: TGCGCCAGCAGCTTGGCCCCACAGGGGGCGCTTCTCTCTGGGGCCAACGTCCTGACTTTC. Its protein is CASSLAPQGALLSGANVLTF.

The chain combines TRBV7-2 with TRBJ2-2, with 8 bases that match TRBD2. This CDR3 comprises 16 residues. In germline, CDR1 is SGHTA, CDR2 FQGNSA. Germline trimming cut 5 bases from V and 3 bases from J; bases unmatched to any gene: 8. The CDR3 sequence is CASSLGVAGYTGELFF. The CDR3 DNA reads TGTGCCAGCAGCCTGGGGGTAGCGGGGTACACCGGGGAGCTGTTTTTT.

The rearrangement joins TRBV25-1 to TRBJ1-1; D call uncertain. V was pared by 1 base and J by 2 bases, with 14 bases between. CDR3 size: 16 residues. Germline V gene data show CDR1 as MGHDK and CDR2 as SYGVNS. Written as DNA, the CDR3 is TGTGCCAGCAGTGAATGGGGAGCCGGGCTAAACACTGAAGCTTTCTTT. It yields the protein CASSEWGAGLNTEAFF.

The genes are TRBV4-1 and TRBJ2-7; D perhaps matches TRBD2 (7 bases). This CDR3 has 15 residues. The germline V gene encodes CDR1 MGHRA and CDR2 YSYEKL. V lost 0 bases and J lost 3, with 12 bases in between. DNA for the CDR3: TGCGCCAGCAGCCAAGATCGGGGGGCCCACTACGAGCAGTACTTC. Translating it yields CASSQDRGAHYEQYF.

The V call is TRBV28, the J call TRBJ2-7; D is undetermined. The germline V and J ends were trimmed by 2 bases and 2 bases, with 16 bases remaining between them. Germline loops: CDR1 MDHEN, CDR2 SYDVKM. This CDR3 spans 16 amino acids. CDR3 coding DNA: TGTGCCAGCAGTTTAGAGGCCCTACTTCAGCCCTACGAGCAGTACTTC. It translates to CASSLEALLQPYEQYF.